The rows below give T cell receptor beta chains drawn from one sample of a study of blood T cell repertoires in COVID-19. Clones were read by immunoSEQ multiplex PCR, and TCRdb kept only the in-frame ones, dropping some. The sample comprises tens of thousands of clones, around 73% of which are singletons, and approximately 12% rests with the top ten. The sequenced material came from peripheral blood. Receptors originate from an older man with acute or convalescent COVID-19. Each CDR3 is given with its conserved first and last residue. A D gene is named only where the DNA matches it firmly. Expanded clones are given a class, and other clones once, few, many or no size at all.

clone size	V gene	D gene	J gene	CDR3 protein	CDR3 DNA
once	TRBV3-1/TRBV3-2	.	TRBJ2-2	CASSLRDTGELFF	TGTGCCAGCAGCCTCAGGGACACCGGGGAGCTGTTTTTT
.	TRBV6-4	TRBD1	TRBJ1-2	CASSDSTGGFGGYTF	TGTGCCAGCAGTGACTCGACAGGGGGTTTTGGTGGCTACACCTTC
once	TRBV3-1/TRBV3-2	.	TRBJ2-2	CASSQNLRRSNTGELFF	TGTGCCAGCAGCCAAAATTTAAGGCGGTCGAACACCGGGGAGCTGTTTTTT
.	TRBV19	TRBD1	TRBJ1-2	CASSWTGGINYGYTF	TGTGCCAGTAGTTGGACAGGAGGGATTAACTATGGCTACACCTTC
.	TRBV5-4	TRBD2	TRBJ2-7	CASSLAGGRSYEQYF	TGTGCCAGCAGCTTAGCGGGGGGGCGTTCCTACGAGCAGTACTTC
.	TRBV29-1	.	TRBJ1-2	CSGREVAGYTF	TGCAGCGGTCGGGAGGTGGCTGGCTACACCTTC
.	TRBV9	.	TRBJ2-1	CASSVGREQFF	TGTGCCAGCAGCGTAGGGCGGGAGCAGTTCTTC
.	TRBV5-6	.	TRBJ1-2	CASSFFSEYYGYTF	TGTGCCAGCAGCTTTTTCTCAGAATACTATGGCTACACCTTC
.	TRBV19	.	TRBJ1-1	CASKRSPSGPNTEAFF	TGTGCCAGTAAAAGGTCTCCTTCTGGGCCGAACACTGAAGCTTTCTTT
.	TRBV28	.	TRBJ1-3	CASSLDPRSSGNTIYF	TGTGCCAGCAGCCTAGACCCCCGAAGCTCTGGAAACACCATATATTTT
.	TRBV18	.	TRBJ2-7	CASSPPSSAGPNYEQYF	TGTGCCAGCTCACCACCTTCCAGCGCGGGGCCCAACTACGAGCAGTACTTC
.	TRBV2	TRBD1	TRBJ1-2	CASSDQQGSYGYTF	TGTGCCAGCAGTGATCAACAGGGGAGCTATGGCTACACCTTC
.	TRBV19	.	TRBJ2-2	CASSGEIGELFF	TGTGCCAGTAGCGGGGAGATCGGGGAGCTGTTTTTT
.	TRBV30	.	TRBJ2-1	CAWSRQGYNEQFF	TGTGCCTGGAGTAGGCAGGGGTACAATGAGCAGTTCTTC
.	TRBV2	.	TRBJ1-2	CASSLGLTRGYTF	TGTGCCAGCAGTTTGGGACTTACTAGGGGCTACACCTTC
.	TRBV6-6	TRBD2	TRBJ2-1	CASSLAGGPYNEQFF	TGTGCCAGCAGTTTAGCGGGAGGGCCATATAATGAGCAGTTCTTC
.	TRBV10-3	TRBD1	TRBJ2-5	CAISEAGTGGEETQYF	TGTGCCATCAGTGAGGCCGGGACAGGGGGCGAAGAGACCCAGTACTTC
.	TRBV30	.	TRBJ1-1	CAWTVRGTEAFF	TGTGCCTGGACGGTTAGAGGAACTGAAGCTTTCTTT
.	TRBV29-1	.	TRBJ2-7	CSVLIFRDSFSYEQYF	TGCAGCGTGCTCATATTCCGGGACTCATTCTCCTACGAGCAGTACTTC
few	TRBV12-5	.	TRBJ1-1	CASGLPVTEAFF	TGTGCTAGTGGTTTGCCGGTCACTGAAGCTTTCTTT
.	TRBV5-1	.	TRBJ1-3	CASSPSGGGSGNTIYF	TGCGCCAGCAGCCCCTCGGGGGGCGGTTCTGGAAACACCATATATTTT
once	TRBV19	.	TRBJ1-3	CASCEGTVGNTIYF	TGTGCCAGTTGTGAGGGGACTGTTGGAAACACCATATATTTT
.	TRBV6-5	TRBD1	TRBJ1-1	CASSTDRDGTEAFF	TGTGCCAGCAGTACGGACAGGGACGGCACTGAAGCTTTCTTT
.	TRBV2	.	TRBJ2-1	CASSNFDEQFF	TGTGCCAGCAGTAACTTCGATGAGCAGTTCTTC
.	TRBV11-2	.	TRBJ1-6	CASSPGGGSVSPLHF	TGTGCCAGCAGCCCCGGGGGGGGGTCGGTATCACCCCTCCACTTT
.	TRBV5-1	.	TRBJ1-2	CASSFSPGDGYTF	TGCGCCAGCAGCTTTTCCCCGGGGGATGGCTACACCTTC
.	TRBV25-1	TRBD1	TRBJ1-1	CASSEDWAGGRAFF	TGTGCCAGCAGTGAGGATTGGGCAGGGGGACGAGCTTTCTTT
.	TRBV15	.	TRBJ2-1	CATSRAAGEQFF	TGTGCCACCAGCAGGGCCGCCGGGGAGCAGTTCTTC
many	TRBV23-1	.	TRBJ2-7	CASRLDRSSYEQYF	TGCGCCAGCAGGCTTGACAGGAGCTCCTACGAGCAGTACTTC
.	TRBV27	TRBD1	TRBJ1-2	CASSSSLGTGVGGYTF	TGTGCCAGCAGTTCCAGCTTGGGGACAGGGGTAGGTGGCTACACCTTC
.	TRBV30	.	TRBJ1-2	CAWMGVFSYGYTF	TGTGCCTGGATGGGAGTTTTTAGCTATGGCTACACCTTC
.	TRBV5-1	.	TRBJ1-1	CASSPQGIDTEAFF	TGCGCCAGCAGCCCCCAGGGTATTGACACTGAAGCTTTCTTT
once	TRBV5-6	TRBD1	TRBJ1-2	CASSGDRRNYGYTF	TGTGCCAGCAGTGGGGACAGGAGAAACTATGGCTACACCTTC
.	TRBV11-2	TRBD2	TRBJ2-1	CASSLSGGGSYNEQFF	TGTGCCAGCAGCTTGAGCGGGGGGGGCTCCTACAATGAGCAGTTCTTC
.	TRBV7-3	.	TRBJ2-7	CASSLTVTGEQYF	TGTGCCAGCAGCTTAACTGTTACGGGCGAGCAGTACTTC
.	TRBV10-3	TRBD1	TRBJ1-4	CAIRPGTGGISDEKLFF	TGTGCCATCAGACCCGGGACAGGGGGCATTTCGGATGAAAAACTGTTTTTT
once	TRBV3-1/TRBV3-2	.	TRBJ2-5	CASSQDPRVDRETQYF	TGTGCCAGCAGCCAAGATCCCCGGGTAGATCGAGAGACCCAGTACTTC
.	TRBV6-1	TRBD1	TRBJ2-3	CASSVVWSGGPDTQYF	TGTGCCAGCAGTGTAGTTTGGTCAGGGGGTCCAGATACGCAGTATTTT
.	TRBV7-2	.	TRBJ2-5	CASSLSTGVETQYF	TGTGCCAGCAGCCTTAGCACGGGAGTCGAGACCCAGTACTTC